This TCR beta chain was sequenced in a study of blood T cell repertoires in COVID-19. Whole-study context: The cDNA or gDNA used as material had been derived from T cells, B-cell-depleted T cells, or PBMCs.

This CDR3 is 11 amino acids long. In germline, CDR1 is SEHNR, CDR2 FQNEAQ (reference sequence). The germline V and J ends were trimmed by 5 bases and 7 bases, with 6 bases remaining between them. Original methodology: Reference gene primer amplification gave estimated nucleated cell counts. Clones were sequenced by immunoSEQ multiplex PCR, and TCRdb holds only the in-frame ones, with some missing. The V and J calls and the clone size are those of that table, but D and trimming were determined from the DNA. The table has roughly 67,000 clones, approximately 73% seen once. The receptor comes from a woman aged 45-65 years with active or convalescent COVID-19. The rearrangement joins TRBV7-9 to TRBJ2-1, with a tentative D call TRBD1 (5 bases). The sample was peripheral blood. CDR3 protein: CASSPGNEQFF. The DNA for the CDR3 is TGTGCCAGCAGCCCAGGGAATGAGCAGTTCTTC.